The next 29 T cell receptor beta chains were all read from a single sample in a study of OX40 agonist ivuxolimab in advanced cancers. Libraries were prepared by immunoSEQ multiplex PCR; TCRdb keeps only in-frame clonotypes and omits some of them. The sample has over 95,000 clones; 91% are singletons. Source: CD4+ or CD8+ T cells sorted from blood, taken in a trial of the OX40 agonist ivuxolimab. The receptors here all came from an adult with an advanced solid tumor such as melanoma, head and neck, liver or kidney cancer.

This clone was detected only once. The chain combines TRBV18 with TRBJ2-3; D perhaps matches TRBD2 (6 bases). Trimming pared 3 bases from V and 2 bases from J, leaving 12 bases between. CDR1 is KGHSH, CDR2 LQKENI, per germline. The CDR3 totals 15 residues. DNA of the CDR3: TGTGCCAGCTCACCCGACGGGACTCTCACAGATACGCAGTATTTT. This codes for CASSPDGTLTDTQYF. Full variable domain (missing parts from reference TRBV18 and TRBJ2-3): NAGVMQNPRHLVRRRGQEARLRCSPMKGHSHVYWYRQLPEEGLKFMVYLQKENIIDESGMPKERFSAEFPKEGPSILRIQQVVRGDSAAYFCASSPDGTLTDTQYFGPGTRLTVL.

The chain is built from TRBV7-9 and TRBJ2-5; TRBD2 might be the D (5 bases). Per the germline V gene, CDR1 is SEHNR and CDR2 is FQNEAQ (reference sequence). There are 15 residues in the CDR3. Trimming pared 5 bases from V and 0 bases from J, leaving 13 bases between. The CDR3 DNA reads TGTGCCAGCAGCCTAGGAGTGGGAGACCAAGAGACCCAGTACTTC. The encoded protein is CASSLGVGDQETQYF.

This clone came up once. V gene TRBV4-2 combines with J gene TRBJ2-1; TRBD2 matches 8 bases. CDR1 and CDR2 from the germline V gene are LGHNA and YNFKEQ. J was trimmed by 2 bases and V by 0 bases; bases with no gene match: 9. The length of the CDR3 is 18 residues. CDR3 amino acids: CASSQDIGGRPTYNEQFF. CDR3 nucleotides: TGTGCCAGCAGCCAAGATATCGGCGGGAGGCCTACCTACAATGAGCAGTTCTTC.

The V gene is TRBV6-5, the J gene TRBJ2-7; 8 bases match TRBD2. The germline V gene has CDR1 MNHEY and CDR2 SVGAGI. V trimming: 5 bases; J trimming: 7 bases; junction bases outside the gene matches: 10. The length of the CDR3 is 14 residues. CDR3 sequence reads: CASSQPSGFGEQYF. The CDR3 nucleotides read TGTGCCAGCAGTCAACCTAGCGGGTTTGGAGAGCAGTACTTC.

The chain recombines TRBV30 with TRBJ2-7; 8 bases align to TRBD2. Losses at the gene ends were 0 bases for V and 4 bases for J; bases not matched to a gene: 8. The CDR3 has 15 residues. Germline-derived CDR1 and CDR2 are GTSNPN and SVGIG (reference sequence). This CDR3 is CAWSVPGRAYYEQYF. The CDR3 DNA reads TGTGCCTGGAGTGTCCCCGGGAGGGCCTATTACGAGCAGTACTTC.

The chain links TRBV27 to TRBJ1-2; tentative D call: TRBD1 (5 bases). The V gene lost 3 bases and the J gene lost 5 bases, with 16 bases spanning the gap. CDR1 and CDR2 from the germline V gene are MNHEY and SMNVEV (reference sequence). CDR3 length: 15 amino acids. CDR3 protein: CASSFYAGMGYGYTF. CDR3 DNA: TGTGCCAGCAGTTTTTACGCAGGGATGGGTTATGGCTACACCTTC.

The chain has TRBV9 and TRBJ1-6; unclear D gene. This CDR3 region has 12 residues. V was clipped by 1 base and J by 10 bases, with 6 bases between them. CDR1 and CDR2 (germline): SGDLS, YYNGEE. Written as DNA, the CDR3 is TGTGCCAGCAGCGTATTCAACTCACCCCTCCACTTT. Translated: CASSVFNSPLHF.

The gene calls are TRBV7-8 and TRBJ2-4; maybe TRBD1 (6 bases). This CDR3 has 14 residues. Germline V gene lookup returns CDR1 SGHVS and CDR2 FQNEAQ. Deletions cut 3 bases from V and 8 bases from J, with 14 bases between. The CDR3: CASSFESGVYIQYF. In DNA form, the CDR3 reads TGTGCCAGCAGCTTCGAGTCAGGGGTGTACATTCAGTACTTC.

The rearrangement uses TRBV7-2 and TRBJ2-5, with 7 positions matching TRBD2. Germline V lookup: CDR1 SGHTA, CDR2 FQGNSA. CDR3 length equals 13 residues. Trimming removed 8 bases from V and 2 bases from J; junction bases left unmatched: 5. The CDR3: CASGGERQETQYF. The CDR3 bases are TGTGCCAGCGGGGGGGAGCGACAAGAGACCCAGTACTTC.

The chain links TRBV13 to TRBJ2-2; 7 bases map to TRBD2. Trimming took 4 bases from V and 0 from J; bases not matched to a gene: 8. CDR3 size: 17 residues. Per the germline V gene, CDR1 is PRHDT and CDR2 is FYEKMQ (reference sequence). The CDR3 sequence: CASSSQPGTTNTGELFF. The DNA for the CDR3 is TGTGCCAGCAGCTCACAGCCCGGGACTACGAACACCGGGGAGCTGTTTTTT. Filled out from reference TRBV13 and TRBJ2-2, the complete variable domain reads AAGVIQSPRHLIKEKRETATLKCYPIPRHDTVYWYQQGPGQDPQFLISFYEKMQSDKGSIPDRFSAQQFSDYHSELNMSSLELGDSALYFCASSSQPGTTNTGELFFGEGSRLTVL.

The chain joins TRBV28 to TRBJ2-7; tentative D call: TRBD1 (6 bases). This CDR3 has 12 residues. Germline V lookup: CDR1 MDHEN, CDR2 SYDVKM. V was shortened by 7 bases and J by 4 bases, with 11 bases between the two germline ends. The chain's CDR3 is CASMGDKYEQYF. CDR3 DNA: TGTGCCAGCATGGGGGACAAATACGAGCAGTACTTC.

J is TRBJ1-1 and V is TRBV2; D might be TRBD1 (5 bases). The germline V gene encodes CDR1 SNHLY and CDR2 FYNNEI. The length of the CDR3 is 12 residues. V was cut by 8 bases and J by 1 base, with 8 bases left in between. The chain's CDR3 is CASGGENTEAFF. CDR3 in DNA: TGTGCCAGCGGAGGGGAGAACACTGAAGCTTTCTTT.

The chain uses TRBV11-2 and TRBJ1-4; D unresolved. V dropped 2 bases and J dropped 5 bases, with 9 bases sitting between them. The CDR3 has 14 amino acids. Germline lookup yields CDR1 SGHAT and CDR2 FQNNGV. The DNA for the CDR3 is TGTGCCAGCAGCTTAACACTCCCAAATGAAAAACTGTTTTTT. Translated, it gives CASSLTLPNEKLFF.

This clone is a singleton in its sample. The CDR3 protein is CASSIAGLANYGYTF. In DNA, the CDR3 is TGTGCCAGTAGTATTGCAGGGTTGGCCAACTATGGCTACACCTTC. V usage is TRBV19 and J usage is TRBJ1-2; the D gene is possibly TRBD1 (5 bases). Trimming removed 3 bases from V and 2 bases from J, with 13 bases in between. This CDR3 is built from 15 residues. Germline V CDR1 and CDR2: LNHDA, SQIVND (reference sequence).

This clone came up once. The CDR3 reads CASSPEGRVGNEQFF. In DNA, the CDR3 is TGTGCCAGCAGTCCCGAGGGAAGGGTCGGGAATGAGCAGTTCTTC. This rearrangement joins TRBV6-4 to TRBJ2-1; D is perhaps TRBD2 (5 bases). V was cut by 5 bases and J by 7 bases, with 18 bases left in between. Per germline, CDR1 MRHNA and CDR2 SNTAGT. This CDR3 has 15 residues.

The chain links TRBV19 to TRBJ2-3; the D gene is possibly TRBD2 (6 bases). Germline V CDR1 and CDR2: LNHDA, SQIVND (reference sequence). The CDR3 runs 14 residues. V was pared by 5 bases and J by 4 bases, with 13 bases between. The CDR3 region has the DNA TGTGCCAGTAGTCGCGGTCCGGGGGCAGATACGCAGTATTTT. This gives the protein CASSRGPGADTQYF.

The chain carries TRBV19 and TRBJ1-5; D call uncertain. Germline V gives CDR1 LNHDA, CDR2 SQIVND (reference sequence). V shed 6 bases and J shed 2 bases, with 5 bases lying between them. The CDR3 has 12 residues. The CDR3: CASRVGNQPQHF. For the CDR3, the DNA is TGTGCCAGTAGAGTTGGCAATCAGCCCCAGCATTTT.

V usage is TRBV5-8 and J usage is TRBJ2-5, with D maybe TRBD2 (5 bases). The CDR3 extends over 13 amino acids. The germline V gene encodes CDR1 SGHTS and CDR2 YDEGEE. V gave up 5 bases and J gave up 1 base, with 9 bases separating them. CDR3 amino acids: CASRLVRQETQYF. CDR3 sequence (DNA): TGTGCCAGCAGACTAGTCCGCCAAGAGACCCAGTACTTC.

V usage is TRBV15 and J usage is TRBJ1-4, with D maybe TRBD1 (6 bases). This CDR3 is 16 amino acids long. Deletions cut 2 bases from V and 8 bases from J, with 18 bases between. The V gene's germline CDR1 is LNHNV and CDR2 YYDKDF (reference sequence). The CDR3 loop is CATSRSPKGGGEKLFF. The CDR3 bases are TGTGCCACCAGCAGATCCCCGAAGGGGGGAGGGGAAAAACTGTTTTTT.

The chain recombines TRBV10-3 with TRBJ2-1; 9 nucleotides align to TRBD1. CDR1 ENHRY and CDR2 SYGVKD come from the germline V gene. The CDR3 covers 15 residues. Trimming took 6 bases from V and 6 from J; bases not matched to a gene: 9. The CDR3 protein is CAISPDTGGSNEQFF. For the CDR3, the DNA is TGTGCCATCAGCCCCGATACAGGGGGCTCCAATGAGCAGTTCTTC.

This chain links TRBV2 with TRBJ2-5, with D maybe TRBD2 (5 bases). V was pared by 1 base and J by 1 base, with 10 bases between. This CDR3 region has 15 residues. Germline V gene data show CDR1 as SNHLY and CDR2 as FYNNEI. The CDR3 bases are TGTGCCAGCAGTGAAGGGCGGGCGGGCCAAGAGACCCAGTACTTC. Translating gives CASSEGRAGQETQYF. The full variable domain, its missing parts supplied by reference TRBV2 and TRBJ2-5, is EPEVTQTPSHQVTQMGQEVILRCVPISNHLYFYWYRQILGQKVEFLVSFYNNEISEKSEIFDDQFSVERPDGSNFTLKIRSTKLEDSAMYFCASSEGRAGQETQYFGPGTRLLVL.

CDR3 sequence: CASSYGTVLTNYGYTF. In DNA form, the CDR3 reads TGTGCCAGCAGTTACGGGACAGTATTAACTAACTATGGCTACACCTTC. J is TRBJ1-2 and V is TRBV6-5; 7 nucleotides line up with TRBD1. The CDR3 extends over 16 amino acids. Germline trimming cut 2 bases from V and 0 bases from J; bases unmatched to any gene: 6. Germline values: CDR1 MNHEY, CDR2 SVGAGI.

The gene calls are TRBV6-5 and TRBJ1-5; TRBD1 might be the D (5 bases). Trimming cost V 2 bases and J 4 bases, with 6 bases left between them. Germline CDR1 is MNHEY and CDR2 is SVGAGI. The CDR3 consists of 13 residues. The CDR3 DNA sequence: TGTGCCAGCAGTTACGGGGGAAATCAGCCCCAGCATTTT. Its protein is CASSYGGNQPQHF.

In this sample, this clone turned up once. This chain connects TRBV10-3 to TRBJ2-7; possible D gene TRBD1, 6 bases. The CDR3 is made up of 14 amino acids. Germline V gene lookup returns CDR1 ENHRY and CDR2 SYGVKD. Trimming took 4 bases from V and 1 from J, leaving 11 bases between them. The CDR3 sequence is CAISARDTSYEQYF. The CDR3 DNA sequence: TGTGCCATCAGTGCCCGGGACACATCCTACGAGCAGTACTTC.

J is TRBJ2-7 and V is TRBV11-2; 15 positions match TRBD2. Germline CDR1 is SGHAT and CDR2 is FQNNGV. CDR3 length: 16 amino acids. V trimming: 4 bases; J trimming: 4 bases; junction bases outside the gene matches: 5. CDR3 coding DNA: TGTGCCAGCAGCTCAGGACTAGCGGGAGGGGCGTACGAGCAGTACTTC. It specifies CASSSGLAGGAYEQYF.

The chain has TRBV15 and TRBJ2-1; 9 bases fit TRBD1. Trimming at V came to 2 bases and at J to 7 bases, leaving 9 bases not matched to a gene. The CDR3 loop spans 16 amino acids. CDR1 and CDR2 from the germline V gene are LNHNV and YYDKDF (reference sequence). As DNA, the CDR3 is TGTGCCACCAGCAGATATGGACAGGGGACGGGGAATGAGCAGTTCTTC. Translating it yields CATSRYGQGTGNEQFF.

This clone was observed once. V gene TRBV7-9 combines with J gene TRBJ1-4; D remains unclear. There are 17 residues in the CDR3. Germline CDR1 and CDR2: SEHNR and FQNEAQ (reference sequence). Trimming cost V 6 bases and J 0 bases, with 17 bases left between them. This chain's CDR3 is CASSSPSRGTTNEKLFF. In DNA, the CDR3 is TGTGCCAGCAGTTCACCGAGTCGTGGGACAACTAATGAAAAACTGTTTTTT.

The V gene is TRBV2, the J gene TRBJ2-1, with D perhaps TRBD2 (5 bases). V lost 5 bases and J 10 bases, leaving 12 bases between the germline ends. The CDR3 is 12 residues long. The V gene's germline CDR1 is SNHLY and CDR2 FYNNEI. In DNA, the CDR3 is TGTGCCAGCAGTTTTCTTCCGGGGGAGCAGTTCTTC. This encodes CASSFLPGEQFF.

This rearrangement joins TRBV19 to TRBJ1-5, with 9 bases matching TRBD1. V trimming: 3 bases; J trimming: 3 bases; junction bases outside the gene matches: 6. Per the germline V gene, CDR1 is LNHDA and CDR2 is SQIVND (reference sequence). The CDR3 runs to 16 residues. The CDR3 loop reads CASSIQGQGFNQPQHF. Here the CDR3 DNA reads TGTGCCAGTAGTATTCAGGGACAGGGCTTCAATCAGCCCCAGCATTTT.